This TCR beta chain was observed in a study of blood T cell repertoires in COVID-19. Study at large: COVID-19 samples, acute and convalescent, were from the United States, Italy and Spain.

Participant-given clinical history determined each cohort assignment. CDR3 length: 14 amino acids. CDR1 SEHNR and CDR2 FQNEAQ come from the germline V gene (reference sequence). V was cut by 3 bases and J by 3 bases, with 9 bases left in between. As originally analysed: For nucleated cells, counts were estimated from reference gene primer amplification. TCRdb's copy holds only in-frame clones and misses some; the assay was immunoSEQ multiplex PCR. V, J and clone size are those of that table, while D and trimming were read from the DNA. There are approximately 140,000 clones in the sample; approximately 87% occur only once, and 1.2% lies in the top ten.

The chain employs TRBV7-9 and TRBJ1-3; D remains unclear. The sequence derives from a woman in her 30s with acute COVID-19. Sample: PBMCs or T cells enriched from blood (not recorded which). CDR3: CASSFAVGGNTIYF. In nucleotides, the CDR3 is TGTGCCAGCAGCTTTGCGGTCGGTGGAAACACCATATATTTT.